Presented here are 5 T cell receptor beta chains from one specimen sequenced in a study of tumor and adjacent non-tumor tissue in lung cancer (dated by TCRdb to the late 2010s). RNA was extracted from bulk unsorted tissue and checked for quality with a NanoDrop ND-1000 and an Agilent 2100. The protocol used for the library was multiplex PCR. TCRdb lists the instrument as Illumina HiSeq 2500. TCRbeta libraries were built by three rounds of nested PCR using primers (Table S4), following protocols modified from ARM-PCR. TCRdb itself trimmed the public reads at Q25 with fastp, ran MiXCR and retained productive beta chains. Rows with a matching CDR3 protein are joined into one entry that keeps the most common DNA and genes. This sample lists 69,000 or so distinct CDR3 sequences; around 73% were detected once. Roughly 27% of the sample is in the top ten clones. The source material was lung tumor tissue. The receptors originated from a man aged 55 to 69 with non-small cell lung cancer.

V usage is TRBV30 and J usage is TRBJ2-1; a weak D match, TRBD2 (5 bases). This CDR3 contains 21 residues. With 3 bases removed from V and 2 bases from J, the gap between germline ends came to 32 bases. CDR1 and CDR2 (germline): GTSNPN, SVGIG (reference sequence). The CDR3 nucleotides are TGTGCCTGGAGGGGAAGCCCCGGAGAGGAGGAAGGCATCTGGACCTACAATGAGCAGTTCTTC. Amino acid sequence: CAWRGSPGEEEGIWTYNEQFF.

Turning to this clonotype: Because the CDR3 is missing its conserved closing phenylalanine or tryptophan, this is likely a read error. For the CDR3, the DNA is TGTGCCAACAGTTACTCGAGGGAGACCCAGTACTTA. It yields the protein CANSYSRETQYL. The chain recombines TRBV6-5 with TRBJ2-5, with D unclear. Germline values: CDR1 MNHEY, CDR2 SVGAGI. The CDR3 is made up of 12 amino acids.

This clonotype was seen many times. The chain couples TRBV5-5 to TRBJ2-3, with D maybe TRBD2 (6 bases). The germline gives CDR1 SGHKS, CDR2 YYEKEE (reference sequence). The CDR3 has 15 residues. V was trimmed by 1 base and J by 4 bases, leaving 13 bases between them. As DNA, the CDR3 is TGTGCCAGCAGCTTGATGACTAGATCAGCAGATACGCAGTATTTT. It is translated as CASSLMTRSADTQYF.

As to this clonotype: No conserved phenylalanine or tryptophan ends this CDR3, so it is likely a read error. The V call is TRBV6-6, the J call TRBJ2-7; D might be TRBD1 or TRBD2, each matching 5 bases. CDR3 size: 15 residues. Germline CDR1 reads MNHNY; CDR2 reads SVGAGI (reference sequence). CDR3 DNA: TGTGTCAGTAGTTACGCACGGGACGGAGCCTACGAGCAGTACTTA. Protein product: CVSSYARDGAYEQYL.

In the case of this clonotype: At one end the junction does not follow the germline gene, possibly because of a read error. This chain joins TRBV29-1 and TRBJ1-2; D possibly corresponds to TRBD1 (6 bases). The CDR3 spans 14 residues. Germline V gene sequence: CDR1 SQVTM, CDR2 ANQGSEA. The CDR3 nucleotides are TGCAGCGTTGTGTTGGGGGGGGCGCTGGGTGTCTACACGTTC. Translating gives CSVVLGGALGVYTF.